This TCR beta chain originates from a study of blood T cell repertoires in COVID-19. Germline-derived CDR1 and CDR2 are MGHRA and YSYEKL. CDR3 length: 18 amino acids. With 2 bases clipped from V and 4 bases from J, the junction kept 12 bases outside the gene matches. TCRdb's table, derived via immunoSEQ multiplex PCR, lists solely in-frame clones and lacks some. The table shows under 300,000 clones, with around 90% occurring only once. The receptor was derived from a woman aged 55-69 years with COVID-19, enrolled during active disease. The rearrangement links TRBV4-1 to TRBJ1-4; 8 nucleotides match TRBD1. Sequencing was done on a sample of peripheral blood. The CDR3 protein is CASSQRTPIDRGNEKLFF. Here the CDR3 DNA reads TGCGCCAGCAGCCAACGAACTCCTATTGACAGGGGTAATGAAAAACTGTTTTTT.